One T cell receptor (beta chain) is described in this entry. Its target is unknown. This sample is part of a study of vaccination and CD4 T cells after COVID-19. Study-level information: In the convalescent cohort, there were six males and four females, two of them Hispanic. Regarding the study as a whole: Spike mono-reactivity was found in 304 of the 307 vaccine-specific clones identified in convalescent patients. Post-vaccination reactive clonotypes (median about 40) did not differ significantly from post-infection (21).

Once obtained from cultured CD4+ T cells, the DNA was sequenced using the Oncomine TCR Beta short-read assay. MiXCR, applied by TCRdb to the PCR reads, yields one record per CDR3 protein. The table lists 5,500 to 8,000 distinct CDR3 sequences, 70% to 75% of them singletons. V shed 6 bases, J shed 4 bases, and the junction held 5 bases outside the gene matches. Germline assignment: CDR1 MNHEY and CDR2 SVGEGT. The CDR3 runs 15 residues. Treatment meaning: approximately nine-day PBMC culture with coronavirus spike peptide pools or control peptides (ViraFEST assay). Sequencing used CD4+ T cells from blood, cultured in vitro. This sequence joins TRBV6-2 or TRBV6-3 and TRBJ2-1; 11 bases map to TRBD2. The sequence derives from a human donor who had recovered from COVID-19. CDR3 protein: CASRRTSGGYNEQFF. In nucleotides, the CDR3 is TGTGCCAGCAGGAGAACTAGCGGGGGATACAATGAGCAGTTCTTC.